This T cell receptor (beta chain) stems from a study of CD4 and CD8 cells across lung adenocarcinoma regions. TCRdb passed the PCR reads through MiXCR, listing each CDR3 protein once. The sample has some 10,000 distinct CDR3 sequences, around half seen once. The CDR3 covers 10 residues. V was cut by 9 bases and J by 2 bases, with 2 bases left in between. Germline CDR1 is MNHNS and CDR2 is SASEGT. Sequencing used CD8+ T cells from the margin of a lung tumor. The chain uses TRBV6-1 and TRBJ1-3; D uncertain. The source of this sequence is a male donor with lung adenocarcinoma. The CD4 and CD8 labels of this study may be unreliable. The CDR3 region has the DNA TGTGCCAGTACTGGAAACACCATATATTTT. It specifies CASTGNTIYF.